This T cell receptor (beta chain) was profiled in a study of cytomegalovirus exposure and HLA in healthy donors. Study overall: Among the 370 or so donors who were genotyped, about 79% fell in the genetic ancestry cluster that is associated with self-reported Caucasian donors. The study, taken as a whole, reports: Cytomegalovirus status, reportedly, was diagnosed with high specificity and sensitivity by the classifier.

With respect to this clone: Its target is unknown.

Use of 60 Vbeta and 13 Jbeta primers characterized the PCR. Profiling relied on immunoSEQ multiplex PCR, and the TCRdb table lists in-frame clones only, not all of them. The table records roughly 120,000 clones, roughly 80% of them present only once. Per the germline V gene, CDR1 is MNHNY and CDR2 is SVGAGI (reference sequence). The CDR3 has 13 amino acids. V gave up 6 bases and J gave up 3 bases, with 12 bases separating them. The sequenced material came from PBMCs. This chain uses TRBV6-6 with TRBJ2-7; a weak D match, TRBD2 (5 bases). The sequence came from a man aged 25-40 years in good health and CMV-seropositive. In DNA, the CDR3 is TGTGCCAGCAGCCCAATGCGGGTCTACGAGCAGTACTTC. It codes for CASSPMRVYEQYF.